This is a list of T cell receptor beta chains from one sample in a study of response to subunit inactivated influenza vaccine. MiXCR, applied by TCRdb to the RT-PCR reads, yields one record per CDR3 protein. The data contain 700,000 to 900,000 distinct CDR3 sequences, less than 25% of them singletons. The sequencing used PBMCs from blood, collected less than 6 days after vaccination. These receptors all come from a man in his fifties or sixties who received an inactivated influenza vaccine. CDR3s include the opening cysteine and the closing phenylalanine or tryptophan. The D gene is left open where the match is weak. The size field is filled for only some rows; it gives once, few, many or a size class.

>TRBJ2-1|.|14|.|TRBV7-6
TGTGCCAGCAGCTCGGGACCCTGGGACAATGAGCAGTTCTTC
CASSSGPWDNEQFF
>TRBJ2-2|TRBD1|15|.|TRBV28
TGTGCCAGCAGTCCCCCGTTGCAGGGGGACGGGGAGCTGTTTTTT
CASSPPLQGDGELFF
>TRBJ1-2|.|12|.|TRBV6-5
TGTGCCAGCAGCCCCGACAGGACTGGCTACACCTTC
CASSPDRTGYTF
>TRBJ2-3|.|13|.|TRBV20-1
TGCAGTGCACAAGACAGGATCACAGATACGCAGTATTTT
CSAQDRITDTQYF
>TRBJ2-7|.|11|.|TRBV7-9
TGTGCCAGCAGCTTAGGGGACAAGCAGTACTTC
CASSLGDKQYF
>TRBJ2-4|TRBD2|16|few|TRBV20-1
TGCAGTGCCCTGGGACTAGCGGGCCCAGCCAAAAACATTCAGTACTTC
CSALGLAGPAKNIQYF
>TRBJ1-1|.|14|.|TRBV2
TGTGCCAGCAGGCTAGACAGCATGAACACTGAAGCTTTCTTT
CASRLDSMNTEAFF
>TRBJ1-6|.|15|.|TRBV7-2
TGTGCCAGCAGCTTAGCGGCAGGCTATAATTCACCCCCCCACTTT
CASSLAAGYNSPPHF
>TRBJ2-5|TRBD2|15|.|TRBV6-5
TGTGCCAGCAGTTACCTAGGGCGGGGGGAAGAGACCCAGTACTTC
CASSYLGRGEETQYF
>TRBJ2-7|.|15|few|TRBV5-6
TGTGCCAGCAGTACTACGGGACTGGTCCTAGGCGAGCAGTACTTC
CASSTTGLVLGEQYF
>TRBJ2-1|TRBD2|12|.|TRBV29-1
TGCAGCGATAGCGGGAGTTTCAATGAGCAGTTCTTC
CSDSGSFNEQFF
>TRBJ1-1|.|12|many|TRBV29-1
TGCAGCGTTGATAAGGGGAGCACTGAAGCTTTCTTT
CSVDKGSTEAFF
>TRBJ2-5|.|13|.|TRBV6-5
TGTGCCAGCAGTTACTCTCAAGGGGAGACCCAGTACTTC
CASSYSQGETQYF
>TRBJ2-7|TRBD2|15|.|TRBV12-3/TRBV12-4
TGTGCCAGCAGTTTTCGGGGGGGGCTGGGGTACGAGCAGTACTTC
CASSFRGGLGYEQYF
>TRBJ2-3|TRBD1|16|.|TRBV11-2
TGTGCCAGCAGCCTGGACAGGGGTACGAGGACAGATACGCAGTATTTT
CASSLDRGTRTDTQYF
>TRBJ2-7|.|12|many|TRBV5-1
TGCGCCAGCAGCCTCCCTCAAGACGAGCAGTACTTC
CASSLPQDEQYF
>TRBJ1-6|.|13|few|TRBV7-6
TGTGCCAGCCGGTCTTCCTCGGGTTCACCCCTCCACTTT
CASRSSSGSPLHF
>TRBJ2-5|.|16|few|TRBV7-2
TGTGCCAGCAGCTCAGCCCCGCAGGGTGGGGAGGAGACCCAGTACTTC
CASSSAPQGGEETQYF
>TRBJ2-5|.|13|.|TRBV12-3/TRBV12-4
TGTGCCAGCAGTCGACGACCGGCTGGGACCCAGTACTTC
CASSRRPAGTQYF
>TRBJ2-1|TRBD2|17|.|TRBV7-6
TGTGCCAGCAGCAACCCGGGGGAGCGGGAAGACGACAATGAGCAGTTCTTC
CASSNPGEREDDNEQFF
>TRBJ2-3|.|11|.|TRBV6-6
TGTGCCAGCAGTTATGGGGAGGCGCAGTATTTT
CASSYGEAQYF
>TRBJ2-5|TRBD2|15|few|TRBV11-2
TGTGCCAGCAGCTCCCGAGGACTAGCGGGAGAGACCCAGTACTTC
CASSSRGLAGETQYF
>TRBJ2-1|TRBD2|13|.|TRBV24-1
TGTGCCACCGGGACTAGCGGAACCAATGAGCAGTTCTTC
CATGTSGTNEQFF
>TRBJ2-5|.|12|many|TRBV7-9
TGTGCCAGCAGCCGGGACCAAGAGACCCAGTACTTC
CASSRDQETQYF
>TRBJ1-2|.|10|.|TRBV28
TGTGCCAGCAGTTTGAATGGCTACACCTTC
CASSLNGYTF
>TRBJ2-4|TRBD2|17|.|TRBV7-2
TGTGCCAGCAGTATCGCACTAGCGGGAGTCGCCAAAAACATTCAGTACTTC
CASSIALAGVAKNIQYF
>TRBJ1-1|TRBD1|14|few|TRBV20-1
TGCAGTGCTATTCGACAGGGTGTGAACACTGAAGCTTTCTTT
CSAIRQGVNTEAFF
>TRBJ2-4|.|16|.|TRBV7-2
TGTGCCAGCAGCTTCCCGGGGAGTCTAGCCAAAAACATTCAGTACTTC
CASSFPGSLAKNIQYF
>TRBJ2-3|.|15|few|TRBV7-9
TGTGCCAGCAGCCAATTGGCCCTTGGGTACGATACGCAGTATTTT
CASSQLALGYDTQYF
>TRBJ2-1|.|14|.|TRBV11-2
TGTGCCAGCAGCGCTGGAGCGGAGTACAATGAGCAGTTCTTC
CASSAGAEYNEQFF
>TRBJ2-4|TRBD2|15|.|TRBV9
TGTGCCAGCAATCGGCTGGGGGGGGCCAAAAACATTCAGTACTTC
CASNRLGGAKNIQYF